The rows below give T cell receptor beta chains drawn from one sample of a study of response to subunit inactivated influenza vaccine. TCRdb fed the RT-PCR reads into MiXCR, producing one record per CDR3 protein. The table has about 530,000 distinct CDR3 sequences, approximately 12% seen once. The sequences come from PBMCs from blood, collected on the day of vaccination. The receptors were gathered from a man aged 50-60 years who received an inactivated influenza vaccine. The CDR3 runs from the conserved cysteine through the conserved F or W. The order of the fields is CDR3 length, V gene, clone size, D gene, J gene, CDR3 DNA, CDR3 protein. The D gene is left open where the match is weak. Clone size is given for some rows only: seen once, a few or many times, or a class if the clone is expanded.

cdr3_length: 15
v_call: TRBV6-2/TRBV6-3
clone_size: few
d_call: NA
j_call: TRBJ2-7
cdr3_nt: TGTGCCAGCACCAAAGGGACGGGATTCTCCTACGAGCAGTACTTC
cdr3_aa: CASTKGTGFSYEQYF

cdr3_length: 14
v_call: TRBV10-3
clone_size: few
d_call: NA
j_call: TRBJ2-3
cdr3_nt: TGTGCCATCACCACGCAGGGGAGCACAGATACGCAGTATTTT
cdr3_aa: CAITTQGSTDTQYF

cdr3_length: 14
v_call: TRBV12-3/TRBV12-4
clone_size: few
d_call: NA
j_call: TRBJ2-2
cdr3_nt: TGTGCCAGCAGGACCGGGACGGCGACCGGGGAGCTGTTTTTT
cdr3_aa: CASRTGTATGELFF

cdr3_length: 15
v_call: TRBV4-1
clone_size: few
d_call: TRBD2
j_call: TRBJ2-5
cdr3_nt: TGCGCCAGCAGCCAAGTGCTAGCCCGGGGGGGGACCCAGTACTTC
cdr3_aa: CASSQVLARGGTQYF

cdr3_length: 16
v_call: TRBV10-3
clone_size: few
d_call: NA
j_call: TRBJ1-6
cdr3_nt: TGTGCCATCAGTGACGATTCTGGGCGCTATAATTCACCCCTCCACTTT
cdr3_aa: CAISDDSGRYNSPLHF

cdr3_length: 15
v_call: TRBV12-3/TRBV12-4
clone_size: few
d_call: NA
j_call: TRBJ2-3
cdr3_nt: TGTGCCAGCAGTTTATACGGGGATATCACAGATACGCAGTATTTT
cdr3_aa: CASSLYGDITDTQYF

cdr3_length: 11
v_call: TRBV6-2/TRBV6-3
clone_size: NA
d_call: NA
j_call: TRBJ1-1
cdr3_nt: TGTGCCACCGGGGGGGTCGCTGAAGCTTTCTTT
cdr3_aa: CATGGVAEAFF

cdr3_length: 16
v_call: TRBV4-1
clone_size: NA
d_call: TRBD1
j_call: TRBJ2-7
cdr3_nt: TGCGCCAGCAGCCAACCATTTAGGGGACAGGACCACGAGCAGTACTTC
cdr3_aa: CASSQPFRGQDHEQYF

cdr3_length: 18
v_call: TRBV6-2/TRBV6-3
clone_size: many
d_call: NA
j_call: TRBJ1-1
cdr3_nt: TGTGCCAGCAGTTACTGGCGCCGCAGGGCTGACATGAACACTGAAGCTTTCTTT
cdr3_aa: CASSYWRRRADMNTEAFF

cdr3_length: 20
v_call: TRBV19
clone_size: NA
d_call: TRBD1
j_call: TRBJ2-2
cdr3_nt: TGTGCCAGTAGTATCGGATTCTTGGGGCGGATTACCCAGGGGGTCGGGGAGCTGTTTTTT
cdr3_aa: CASSIGFLGRITQGVGELFF

cdr3_length: 14
v_call: TRBV28
clone_size: NA
d_call: TRBD2
j_call: TRBJ2-2
cdr3_nt: TGTGCCAGCAGTACGAGGGGAGGGGCCGGGGAGCTGTTTTTT
cdr3_aa: CASSTRGGAGELFF

cdr3_length: 12
v_call: TRBV29-1
clone_size: NA
d_call: TRBD1
j_call: TRBJ2-2
cdr3_nt: TGCAGCGTATGGACAGGGCCCGGGGAGCTGTTTTTT
cdr3_aa: CSVWTGPGELFF

cdr3_length: 19
v_call: TRBV6-7
clone_size: NA
d_call: TRBD2
j_call: TRBJ2-5
cdr3_nt: TGTGCCAGAGATAGCGGGGGGAACCCCGGAGAGACTACACCAGAGACCCAGTACTTC
cdr3_aa: CARDSGGNPGETTPETQYF

cdr3_length: 15
v_call: TRBV5-1
clone_size: many
d_call: TRBD2
j_call: TRBJ2-1
cdr3_nt: TGCGCCAGCAGCTTGAGTACTAGCGGGGGCAATGAGCAGTTCTTC
cdr3_aa: CASSLSTSGGNEQFF

cdr3_length: 16
v_call: TRBV12-3/TRBV12-4
clone_size: NA
d_call: NA
j_call: TRBJ2-1
cdr3_nt: TGTGCCAGCAGCATCCACGGGGGGCGAACCTACAATGAGCAGTTCTTC
cdr3_aa: CASSIHGGRTYNEQFF

cdr3_length: 15
v_call: TRBV2
clone_size: few
d_call: NA
j_call: TRBJ2-7
cdr3_nt: TGTGCCAGCAGTGACGTTCCGGGAGCAGACTACGAGCAGTACTTC
cdr3_aa: CASSDVPGADYEQYF